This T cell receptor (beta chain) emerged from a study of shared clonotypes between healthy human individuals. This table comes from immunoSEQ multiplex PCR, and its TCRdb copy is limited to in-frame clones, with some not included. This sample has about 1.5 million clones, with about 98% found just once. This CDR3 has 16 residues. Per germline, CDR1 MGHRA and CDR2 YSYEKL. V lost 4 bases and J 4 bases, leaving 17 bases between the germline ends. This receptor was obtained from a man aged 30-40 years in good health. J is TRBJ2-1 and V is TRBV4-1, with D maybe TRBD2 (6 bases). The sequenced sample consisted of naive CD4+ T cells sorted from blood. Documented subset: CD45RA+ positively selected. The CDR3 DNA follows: TGCGCCAGCAGCCCCGAACCGGGAGTTGGGTACAATGAGCAGTTCTTC. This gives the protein CASSPEPGVGYNEQFF.